The clone carrying this TCR beta chain was detected ten times or more. The data originate from a study of T cells after yellow fever vaccination. A single record per CDR3 protein comes from TCRdb applying MiXCR to the 5' RACE reads. The data contain around 68,000 distinct CDR3 sequences, around 7.8% of them singletons. Germline V gene sequence: CDR1 LGHNA, CDR2 YSLEER. Trimming left V 3 bases short and J 8 bases short, with 19 bases between. The length of the CDR3 is 15 residues. This chain connects TRBV4-3 to TRBJ1-2; a weak D match, TRBD1 (6 bases). The source is a man aged 18 to 30 who received the YFV17D yellow fever vaccine. Source: CD8+ T cells sorted from PBMCs, taken 10 to 11 days after the first yellow fever vaccination. The CDR3 DNA reads TGCGCCAGCAGCCAGGAACCGACAGGATCGCAGGGCTACACCTTC. Its protein product is CASSQEPTGSQGYTF.